A single T cell receptor beta chain is shown here with its context. Antigen unknown. The CDR3 totals 17 residues. Germline CDR1 SGHTA, CDR2 FQGNSA. J was trimmed by 7 bases and V by 5 bases; bases with no gene match: 15. A second about 7 to 11 cycle PCR used barcoded and J-beta primers. Each CDR3 protein gets one entry after TCRdb re-called the 5' RACE reads with MiXCR. In the table there are about 1.8 million distinct CDR3 sequences, 49% of which are singletons. The source of the sample is a study of blood T cells in healthy people across ages. Findings and caveats of the study: Observed TCR beta diversity showed a strong correlation with the percentage of naive T cells as measured by flow cytometry.

This TCR was sampled from a woman between 40 and 50 years old in good health. The V gene is TRBV7-2, the J gene TRBJ2-1, with 9 positions matching TRBD2. Sequencing was carried out using blood. CDR3 residues: CASSPRPGAGGRNEQFF. CDR3 coding DNA: TGTGCCAGCAGCCCCAGGCCGGGAGCGGGAGGACGGAATGAGCAGTTCTTC.